The sequence of this TCR beta chain was determined in a study of T cells in women clearing cervical HPV infection. The protocol was immunoSEQ multiplex PCR, while the TCRdb copy is restricted to in-frame clones and leaves out a portion. The sample's table shows 30,000 or so clones. As concerns this clone: The read terminates 3 residues before the CDR3 end, so the remaining end is supplied by the germline J gene.

Trimming cost V 6 bases and J 5 bases; bases outside gene matches: 0. This CDR3 region has 14 residues. Germline V lookup: CDR1 KGHSH, CDR2 LQKENI. Sequenced sample: blood buffy coat. The clonotype was recovered from a woman between 18 and 75 years old with a cervical HPV16 infection that either progressed to CIN3+ or cleared (not recorded which). This chain links TRBV18 with TRBJ2-1; 14 bases line up with TRBD2. The CDR3: CASSTSGRDNEQFF. Partial CDR3 DNA: TGTGCCAGCTCGACTAGCGGGAGGGACAATGAG.